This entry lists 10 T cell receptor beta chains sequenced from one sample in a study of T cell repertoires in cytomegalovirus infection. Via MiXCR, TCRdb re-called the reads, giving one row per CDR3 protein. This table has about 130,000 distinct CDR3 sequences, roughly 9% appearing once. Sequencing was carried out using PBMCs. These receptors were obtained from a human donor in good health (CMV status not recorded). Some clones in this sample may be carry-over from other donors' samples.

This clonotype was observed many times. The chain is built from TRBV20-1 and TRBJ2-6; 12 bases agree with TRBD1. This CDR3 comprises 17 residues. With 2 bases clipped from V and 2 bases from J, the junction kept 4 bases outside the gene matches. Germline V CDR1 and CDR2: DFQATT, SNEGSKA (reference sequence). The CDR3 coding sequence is TGCAGTGCTAGAACCGGGACAGGGGGCGCTGGGGCCAACGTCCTGACTTTC. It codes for CSARTGTGGAGANVLTF.

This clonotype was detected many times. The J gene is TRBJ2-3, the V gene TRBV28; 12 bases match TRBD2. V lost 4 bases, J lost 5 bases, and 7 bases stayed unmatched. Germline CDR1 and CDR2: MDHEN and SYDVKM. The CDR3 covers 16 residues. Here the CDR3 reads CASSSPSGGAGDTQYF. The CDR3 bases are TGTGCCAGCAGTTCTCCTAGCGGGGGGGCGGGAGATACGCAGTATTTT.

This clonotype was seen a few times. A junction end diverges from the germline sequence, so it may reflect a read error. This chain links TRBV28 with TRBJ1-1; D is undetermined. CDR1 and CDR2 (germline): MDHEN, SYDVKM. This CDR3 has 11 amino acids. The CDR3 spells CASSNQFSSLF. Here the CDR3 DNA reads TGTGCCAGCAGCAACCAGTTTAGCAGCCTTTTT.

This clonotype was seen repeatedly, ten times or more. The CDR3 sequence is CASSLSSYNSPLHF. The DNA of the CDR3 is TGTGCCAGCAGCTTAAGCTCCTATAATTCACCCCTCCACTTT. This chain uses TRBV7-2 with TRBJ1-6; D is unresolved. The CDR3 covers 14 residues. The V end lost 2 bases, the J end lost 0 bases, and 2 bases lay between the germline ends. Germline CDR1 and CDR2: SGHTA and FQGNSA.

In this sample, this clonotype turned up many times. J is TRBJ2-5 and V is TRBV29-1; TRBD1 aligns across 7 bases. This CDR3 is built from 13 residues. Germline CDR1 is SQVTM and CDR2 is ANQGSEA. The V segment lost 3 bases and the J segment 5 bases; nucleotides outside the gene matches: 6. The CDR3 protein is CSVDPTGRETQYF. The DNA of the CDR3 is TGCAGCGTTGACCCGACAGGGCGGGAGACCCAGTACTTC.

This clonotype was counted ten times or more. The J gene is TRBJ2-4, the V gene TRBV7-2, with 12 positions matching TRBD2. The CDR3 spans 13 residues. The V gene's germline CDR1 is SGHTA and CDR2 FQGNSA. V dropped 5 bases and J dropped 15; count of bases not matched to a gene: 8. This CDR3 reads CASSTGLAGSRYF. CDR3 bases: TGTGCCAGCAGCACCGGACTAGCGGGAAGCCGGTACTTC.

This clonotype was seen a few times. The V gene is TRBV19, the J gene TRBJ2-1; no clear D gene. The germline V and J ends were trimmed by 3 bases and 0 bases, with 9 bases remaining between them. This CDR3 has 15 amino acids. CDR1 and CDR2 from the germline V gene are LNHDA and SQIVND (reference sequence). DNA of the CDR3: TGTGCCAGTAGTATCGTTCCCCGCTCCTACAATGAGCAGTTCTTC. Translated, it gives CASSIVPRSYNEQFF.

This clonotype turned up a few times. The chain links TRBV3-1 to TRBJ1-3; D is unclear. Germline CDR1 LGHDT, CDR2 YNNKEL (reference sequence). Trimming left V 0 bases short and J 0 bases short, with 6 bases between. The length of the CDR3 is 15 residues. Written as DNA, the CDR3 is TGTGCCAGCAGCCAAGAAGGAAACTCTGGAAACACCATATATTTT. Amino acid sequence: CASSQEGNSGNTIYF.

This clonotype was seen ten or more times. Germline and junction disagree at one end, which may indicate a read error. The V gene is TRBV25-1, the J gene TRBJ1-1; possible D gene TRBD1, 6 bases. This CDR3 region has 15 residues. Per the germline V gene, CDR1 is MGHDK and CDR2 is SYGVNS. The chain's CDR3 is CASSEEQGLKTEAFF. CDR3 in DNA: TGTGCCAGCAGTGAGGAACAGGGTTTGAAAACTGAAGCTTTCTTT.

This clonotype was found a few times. CDR3 DNA: TGTGCCAGCAGTGACAGCGCTGACACTGAAGCTTTCTTT. Translated: CASSDSADTEAFF. The rearrangement uses TRBV6-4 and TRBJ1-1; D not certain. The CDR3 is made up of 13 amino acids. Germline lookup yields CDR1 MRHNA and CDR2 SNTAGT. The germline V and J ends were trimmed by 2 bases and 3 bases, with 7 bases remaining between them.